Listed below are T cell receptor beta chains from one sample, sequenced in a study of T-cell memory formation after mild COVID-19. MiXCR, run by TCRdb on the 5' RACE reads, gives a single entry per CDR3 protein. The sample has 450,000 or so distinct CDR3 sequences, around 20% seen once. The sequencing sample was made of PBMCs or a T cell subset sorted from them (not recorded which). Receptors originate from an adult woman who had mild COVID-19 (a few samples of this study predate the infection). Cell type and time point are not known. CDR3s include the opening cysteine and the closing phenylalanine or tryptophan. The D gene is left open where the match is weak. Clone size is not always given. Where it is, it says once, few, many or a class for expanded clones.

size: few
D: NA
V: TRBV1
J: TRBJ1-1
DNA: TGCACCAGCCATACCGCCGGGACCACTGAAGCTTTCTTT
CDR3: CTSHTAGTTEAFF

size: NA
D: NA
V: TRBV24-1
J: TRBJ1-1
DNA: TGTGCCACCAGAAGCGCCTCGAAGGGTTACGTTGAAGCTTTCTTT
CDR3: CATRSASKGYVEAFF

size: many
D: NA
V: TRBV2
J: TRBJ1-2
DNA: TGTGCCAGCAGTGGGGAAACTAACTATGGCTACACCTTC
CDR3: CASSGETNYGYTF

size: many
D: NA
V: TRBV5-1
J: TRBJ2-7
DNA: TGCGCCAGCAGCTTGGAAGGCAGAAACTACGAGCAGTACTTC
CDR3: CASSLEGRNYEQYF

size: NA
D: TRBD1
V: TRBV30
J: TRBJ2-3
DNA: TGTGCCTGGAGTAACGGGGACAGGGACACAGATACGCAGTATTTT
CDR3: CAWSNGDRDTDTQYF

size: NA
D: NA
V: TRBV18
J: TRBJ1-1
DNA: TGTGCCAGCTCACCCCAAGTGAGCCTGAGGGGAGGGAGCACTGAAGCTTTCTTT
CDR3: CASSPQVSLRGGSTEAFF

size: NA
D: NA
V: TRBV7-6
J: TRBJ1-5
DNA: TGTGCCAGCAGCTTAGTGATCGGGCCCGGTCAGCCCCAGCATTTT
CDR3: CASSLVIGPGQPQHF

size: NA
D: NA
V: TRBV6-5
J: TRBJ2-6
DNA: TGTGCCAGCAGTCCGGAGAAGTGGACGAGCTCTGGGGCCAACGTCCTGACTTTC
CDR3: CASSPEKWTSSGANVLTF

size: few
D: NA
V: TRBV5-1
J: TRBJ1-1
DNA: TGCGCCAGCAGCTTAGGCGGGCGGGGTGTGAACACTGAAGCTTTCTTT
CDR3: CASSLGGRGVNTEAFF

size: few
D: NA
V: TRBV6-5
J: TRBJ2-6
DNA: TGTGCCAGCAGTTACCCTAGGGGATCTGGGGCCAACGTCCTGACTTTC
CDR3: CASSYPRGSGANVLTF

size: many
D: NA
V: TRBV3-1
J: TRBJ2-7
DNA: TGTGCCAGCAGCCAGGACTACGAGCAGTACTTC
CDR3: CASSQDYEQYF

size: few
D: TRBD1
V: TRBV5-1
J: TRBJ2-1
DNA: TGCGCCAGCAGCTCCGGGGACAGGACAAATGAGCAGTTCTTC
CDR3: CASSSGDRTNEQFF

size: few
D: TRBD1
V: TRBV25-1
J: TRBJ2-3
DNA: TGTGCCAGCAGTTCTTCCACCGGGACAGGTCGGGATACGCAGTATTTT
CDR3: CASSSSTGTGRDTQYF

size: NA
D: NA
V: TRBV11-2
J: TRBJ1-1
DNA: TGTGCCAGCAGCTTAAGAGGAGAAGCTTTCTTT
CDR3: CASSLRGEAFF